This T cell receptor beta chain appears in the sequencing data of a study of shared clonotypes between healthy human individuals. Points on this clone: Antigen: not known. The sample holds other DNA sequences that translate to the same CDR3.

Study observations and caveats: Researchers found naive subsets generally carried larger estimated richness than memory subsets. A handful of donors had about 5.1% of their naive CD4 clonotypes in common.

Researchers partitioned CD4+ cells into CD45RA+ naive and CD45RA-negative memory subsets. The protocol was immunoSEQ multiplex PCR, while the TCRdb copy is restricted to in-frame clones and leaves out a portion. The profile covers roughly 1.5 million clones, with roughly 98% appearing a single time and roughly 0.45% taken by the ten largest. The germline V gene encodes CDR1 SGHRS and CDR2 YFSETQ. The CDR3 length is 14 residues. V shed 1 base and J shed 3 bases, with 9 bases lying between them. The source of this sequence is a man in his thirties or forties in good health. Sequenced material: naive CD4+ T cells sorted from blood. Subset denoted: CD45RA+ positively selected. J is TRBJ2-3 and V is TRBV5-1, with D hard to call. For the CDR3, the DNA is TGCGCCAGCAGCTTGTTCCTCTCGACAGATACGCAGTATTTT. Protein product: CASSLFLSTDTQYF.